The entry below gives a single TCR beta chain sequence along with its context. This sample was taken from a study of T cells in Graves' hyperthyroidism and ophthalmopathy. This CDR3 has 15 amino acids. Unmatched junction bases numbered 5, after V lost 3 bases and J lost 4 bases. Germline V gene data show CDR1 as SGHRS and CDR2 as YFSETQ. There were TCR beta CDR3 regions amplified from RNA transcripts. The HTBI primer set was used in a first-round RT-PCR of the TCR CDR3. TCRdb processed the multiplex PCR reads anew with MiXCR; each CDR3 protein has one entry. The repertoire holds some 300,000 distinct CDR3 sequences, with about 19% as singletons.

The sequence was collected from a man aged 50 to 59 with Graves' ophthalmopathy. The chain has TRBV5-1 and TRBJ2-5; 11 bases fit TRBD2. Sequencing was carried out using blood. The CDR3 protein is CASSSGTSGRETQYF. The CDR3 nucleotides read TGCGCCAGCAGCTCCGGAACTAGCGGGAGAGAGACCCAGTACTTC.